This TCR beta chain was sequenced during a study of CXCR3-negative and CXCR3-positive naive CD8 T cells. General study points: Once cells were cryopreserved, CXCR3 expression went down partly, and most assays used fresh PBMCs.

cDNA libraries for TRB were generated by 5' RACE incorporating UMI labels. TCRdb re-called the 5' RACE reads, yielding one record per CDR3 amino acid sequence without DNA. The clone table shows some 66,000 distinct CDR3 sequences, with the ten largest holding about 1.5%. To note about this clonotype: Its antigen is not known.

The length of the CDR3 is 16 residues. The germline V gene has CDR1 SGHRS and CDR2 YFSETQ. The specimen sequenced was naive CXCR3- CD8+ T cells from blood. Sample subset: CD45RO-CCR7+CD27+CD95- naive CD8+ T cells lacking CXCR3 (TNR3-). The chain couples TRBV5-1 to TRBJ2-7; TCRdb calls TRBD1, which cannot be checked without DNA. The clonotype originates from a human donor in good health. Some clones in this sample may be carry-over from other donors' samples. CDR3 residues: CASSHDTGLLSYEQYF.